The T cell receptor delta chain under discussion was sequenced for a study of Vδ1+ human thymocytes. General study results and limits: Thymic TRG and TRD repertoires appeared highly polyclonal, with Gaussian CDR3 length distributions.

As concerns this clone: Its antigen is not known.

Extracted RNA was reverse transcribed into cDNA. Multiplex PCR used pooled V-gene forward primers and a constant-region reverse primer to amplify CDR3s. TCRdb reprocessed the multiplex PCR reads using CATT. The profile shows about 55,000 delta-chain clones, roughly 15% of them singletons. Germline-derived CDR1 and CDR2 are TSWWSYY and QGS. This CDR3 region has 21 residues. V shed 0 bases and J 0 bases; nucleotides not matched to a gene: 18. Thymocytes were sorted as CD3+ TCRVdelta1+ TCRVdelta2- after alphabeta T cell depletion. The clonotype originates from a boy under three years old who had congenital heart surgery. The genes are TRDV1 and TRDJ1, with 8 nucleotides matching TRDD3. Sequencing input: Vdelta1+ gamma-delta thymocytes from the thymus. Indicated subset: FACS-sorted CD3+ TCRalphabeta- TCRVdelta1+ TCRVdelta2- thymocytes. CDR3 bases: TGTGCTCTTGGGGAACTTACACGCCCTCCATTACTGGGGGCCAACACCGATAAACTCATCTTT. Amino acids: CALGELTRPPLLGANTDKLIF.